The 26 T cell receptor beta chains listed next were all sequenced from one sample in a study of blood T cell repertoires in COVID-19. Produced via immunoSEQ multiplex PCR; TCRdb's table is partial and in-frame only. The table lists 290,000 or so clones, 80% to 95% of them singletons. The sequenced sample was peripheral blood. The receptors come from a woman aged 25-40 years with COVID-19, enrolled during active disease.

The V and J genes are TRBV7-9 and TRBJ2-7; 7 nucleotides line up with TRBD1. V gave up 5 bases and J gave up 3 bases; unmatched junction bases: 10. Germline V gives CDR1 SEHNR, CDR2 FQNEAQ (reference sequence). This CDR3 contains 15 residues. CDR3 DNA sequence: TGTGCCAGCAGCAACCTTAGGGGGCCGGACTACGAGCAGTACTTC. Protein product: CASSNLRGPDYEQYF.

The gene calls are TRBV5-5 and TRBJ2-3; D not resolved. The CDR3 runs to 11 residues. Trimming cost V 7 bases and J 5 bases, with 8 bases left between them. Germline V gene data show CDR1 as SGHKS and CDR2 as YYEKEE (reference sequence). CDR3 region: CASGSRDTQYF. DNA for the CDR3: TGTGCCAGCGGCTCGAGAGATACGCAGTATTTT.

The chain is built from TRBV6-5 and TRBJ1-5; D perhaps matches TRBD1 (5 bases). The V and J ends lost 2 bases and 2 bases respectively, with 10 bases between them. CDR3 size: 15 residues. Per germline, CDR1 MNHEY and CDR2 SVGAGI. This CDR3 reads CASSYGRGRNQPQHF. CDR3 DNA sequence: TGTGCCAGCAGTTACGGTAGGGGTCGCAATCAGCCCCAGCATTTT.

The chain is built from TRBV19 and TRBJ1-4; 8 bases agree with TRBD1. V lost 5 bases, J lost 12 bases, and 14 bases stayed unmatched. This CDR3 region has 15 residues. Germline CDR1 reads LNHDA; CDR2 reads SQIVND (reference sequence). DNA for the CDR3: TGTGCCAGTAGTCCGGGACAGGTCGGAAGTGAGGAACTGTTTTTT. It is translated as CASSPGQVGSEELFF.

The V gene is TRBV2, the J gene TRBJ2-2, with D tentatively TRBD1 (6 bases). CDR1 is SNHLY and CDR2 is FYNNEI in the germline V gene. Trimming shortened V by 7 bases and J by 5 bases, and 11 bases separated the two germline ends. CDR3 length: 13 amino acids. DNA of the CDR3: TGTGCCAGCAACCTGCAGGGGACCGGGGAGCTGTTTTTT. Amino acids: CASNLQGTGELFF.

V gene TRBV7-8 combines with J gene TRBJ1-1; tentatively, D is TRBD1 (5 bases). Germline V CDR1 and CDR2: SGHVS, FQNEAQ. This CDR3 is 17 amino acids long. Between the trimmed V and J ends, which lost 5 bases and 1 base, there was a span of 20 bases. CDR3 sequence: CASSKFAPPDTNTEAFF. The DNA for the CDR3 is TGTGCCAGCAGCAAATTCGCTCCACCGGACACGAACACTGAAGCTTTCTTT.

The chain links TRBV29-1 to TRBJ2-7, with 7 bases lining up with TRBD2. This CDR3 is 12 amino acids long. The ends lost 1 base at V and 3 bases at J; junction bases unmatched: 0. The germline gives CDR1 SQVTM, CDR2 ANQGSEA. As DNA, the CDR3 is TGCAGCGTTGAAGCTAGCGGCTACGAGCAGTACTTC. Protein sequence: CSVEASGYEQYF.

This clone occurred a few times. The V call is TRBV19, the J call TRBJ1-6; TRBD1 aligns across 7 bases. V shed 5 bases, J shed 7 bases, and the junction held 5 bases outside the gene matches. The germline CDR1 and CDR2 sequences are LNHDA and SQIVND (reference sequence). The CDR3 length is 14 residues. The CDR3 protein is CASSAGTANSPLHF. For the CDR3, the DNA is TGTGCCAGTAGTGCCGGGACAGCGAATTCACCCCTCCACTTT.

The genes are TRBV2 and TRBJ2-2; D is undetermined. The CDR3 is made up of 14 amino acids. The V end lost 5 bases, the J end lost 7 bases, and 14 bases lay between the germline ends. CDR1 is SNHLY, CDR2 FYNNEI, per germline. DNA for the CDR3: TGTGCCAGCAGTTTACTGGGCGTGGACGGGGAGCTGTTTTTT. It specifies CASSLLGVDGELFF.

The gene calls are TRBV18 and TRBJ1-4; D not certain. This CDR3 has 14 amino acids. The V end lost 2 bases, the J end lost 3 bases, and 7 bases lay between the germline ends. Germline CDR1 KGHSH, CDR2 LQKENI. In DNA form, the CDR3 reads TGTGCCAGCTCACCAATGGGCTCTAATGAAAAACTGTTTTTT. Its translation is CASSPMGSNEKLFF.

The J gene is TRBJ1-4, the V gene TRBV28; a possible D gene is TRBD1 (5 bases). There are 15 residues in the CDR3. The germline gives CDR1 MDHEN, CDR2 SYDVKM. Trimming took 6 bases from V and 3 from J, leaving 14 bases between them. The CDR3 region is CASRIPGSANEKLFF. DNA of the CDR3: TGTGCCAGCAGAATCCCAGGGTCTGCTAATGAAAAACTGTTTTTT.

The chain links TRBV7-8 to TRBJ2-2; no clear D. Germline assignment: CDR1 SGHVS and CDR2 FQNEAQ. Trimming left V 5 bases short and J 2 bases short, with 12 bases between. CDR3 length equals 15 residues. CDR3 nucleotide sequence: TGTGCCAGCAGCCTGCGCGACACCAACACCGGGGAGCTGTTTTTT. Protein sequence: CASSLRDTNTGELFF.

This chain uses TRBV2 with TRBJ2-1; TRBD2 aligns across 8 bases. This CDR3 contains 17 residues. The V segment lost 11 bases and the J segment 0 bases; nucleotides outside the gene matches: 15. In germline, CDR1 is SNHLY, CDR2 FYNNEI. For the CDR3, the DNA is TGTGCCGGGACTAGATCCGTTCCTATTAGCTCCTACAATGAGCAGTTCTTC. Translating gives CAGTRSVPISSYNEQFF.

V usage is TRBV25-1 and J usage is TRBJ2-1, with 8 bases fitting TRBD2. The CDR3 consists of 14 residues. V shed 5 bases and J 7 bases; nucleotides not matched to a gene: 7. Looked up from germline, CDR1 is MGHDK and CDR2 is SYGVNS. CDR3 region: CASSLSGRGNEQFF. The CDR3 DNA reads as TGTGCCAGCAGTCTGAGCGGGAGAGGGAATGAGCAGTTCTTC.

The CDR3 DNA follows: TGTGCCAGTAGTCACAGGACAGGGGAAGGCTATGGCTACACCTTC. Protein: CASSHRTGEGYGYTF. This chain connects TRBV19 to TRBJ1-2; 9 bases are a match to TRBD1. V was clipped by 5 bases and J by 4 bases; unmatched bases: 8. CDR3 length: 15 amino acids. The germline gives CDR1 LNHDA, CDR2 SQIVND (reference sequence).

This chain connects TRBV14 to TRBJ1-1, with TRBD1 as a possible D gene (5 bases). The CDR3 extends over 16 amino acids. The V end lost 0 bases, the J end lost 4 bases, and 15 bases lay between the germline ends. Germline V gene data show CDR1 as SGHDN and CDR2 as FVKESK. CDR3 residues: CASSQEFGVGPTEAFF. In DNA, the CDR3 is TGTGCCAGCAGCCAAGAATTTGGTGTGGGGCCCACTGAAGCTTTCTTT.

This chain links TRBV19 with TRBJ2-4, with no clear D. Per germline, CDR1 LNHDA and CDR2 SQIVND (reference sequence). The CDR3 is 12 residues long. V shed 8 bases and J shed 3 bases, with 8 bases lying between them. CDR3 bases: TGTGCCAGTGTTTCACTCAAAAACATTCAGTACTTC. Translated, it gives CASVSLKNIQYF.

The rearrangement uses TRBV5-6 and TRBJ2-5, with D possibly matching TRBD1 (6 bases). The CDR3 has 16 amino acids. Germline assignment: CDR1 SGHDT and CDR2 YYEEEE. V was trimmed by 4 bases and J by 2 bases, leaving 18 bases between them. The CDR3 loop is CASSRGTGGRQETQYF. The DNA for the CDR3 is TGTGCCAGCAGCAGGGGGACCGGAGGTAGGCAAGAGACCCAGTACTTC.

The chain has TRBV28 and TRBJ2-7; the match to TRBD2 covers 10 bases. V trimming: 7 bases; J trimming: 2 bases; junction bases outside the gene matches: 8. Germline assignment: CDR1 MDHEN and CDR2 SYDVKM. The CDR3 length is 15 residues. Here the CDR3 reads CASNPELAGAYEQYF. CDR3 coding DNA: TGTGCCAGCAATCCCGAGCTAGCGGGGGCCTACGAGCAGTACTTC.

V is TRBV27 and J is TRBJ2-7; 9 positions match TRBD1. The V gene end was trimmed by 6 bases and the J gene end by 6 bases; junction bases not matched to a gene: 6. The CDR3 length is 13 residues. Looked up from germline, CDR1 is MNHEY and CDR2 is SMNVEV (reference sequence). This CDR3 is CASRGWTGAEQYF. Here the CDR3 DNA reads TGTGCCAGCAGGGGGTGGACAGGGGCCGAGCAGTACTTC.

This rearrangement joins TRBV19 to TRBJ2-7; D possibly corresponds to TRBD2 (5 bases). There are 14 residues in the CDR3. Germline CDR1 and CDR2: LNHDA and SQIVND (reference sequence). V lost 3 bases and J 0 bases, leaving 9 bases between the germline ends. In nucleotides, the CDR3 is TGTGCCAGTAGTATCGGCGACTACTCCTACGAGCAGTACTTC. The encoded protein is CASSIGDYSYEQYF.

V is TRBV7-9 and J is TRBJ2-3; D not resolved. The CDR3 loop spans 14 amino acids. CDR1 and CDR2 (germline): SEHNR, FQNEAQ (reference sequence). V lost 5 bases, J lost 1 base, and 10 bases lay in between. The CDR3 sequence is CASSLRVGTDTQYF. The CDR3 DNA reads TGTGCCAGCAGCCTACGCGTTGGCACAGATACGCAGTATTTT. Full variable domain (outside the CDR3, taken from reference TRBV7-9 and TRBJ2-3): DTGVSQNPRHKITKRGQNVTFRCDPISEHNRLYWYRQTLGQGPEFLTYFQNEAQLEKSRLLSDRFSAERPKGSFSTLEIQRTEQGDSAMYLCASSLRVGTDTQYFGPGTRLTVL.

The rearrangement links TRBV3-1 (or the pseudogene TRBV3-2) to TRBJ2-3; 12 nucleotides align to TRBD2. J lost 4 bases, V lost 4 bases, and 9 bases had no gene match. The CDR3 consists of 17 residues. CDR1 and CDR2 from the germline V gene are LGHDT and YNNKEL (reference sequence). DNA of the CDR3: TGTGCCAGCAGCCGTCGACTAGCGGGAGTGAGCCCAGATACGCAGTATTTT. Translated, it gives CASSRRLAGVSPDTQYF.

The chain recombines TRBV9 with TRBJ1-1; the match to TRBD1 covers 8 bases. V lost 2 bases to trimming and J lost 1 base; unmatched junction nucleotides: 1. Looked up from germline, CDR1 is SGDLS and CDR2 is YYNGEE. CDR3 length: 14 amino acids. CDR3 sequence: CASSVTGANTEAFF. The CDR3 DNA follows: TGTGCCAGCAGCGTGACAGGGGCGAACACTGAAGCTTTCTTT.

This rearrangement joins TRBV9 to TRBJ2-3; 11 nucleotides match TRBD2. Germline values: CDR1 SGDLS, CDR2 YYNGEE. The CDR3 is made up of 15 amino acids. V trimming: 2 bases; J trimming: 6 bases; junction bases outside the gene matches: 5. The CDR3 nucleotides are TGTGCCAGCAGCGTTACTAGCGGGAGAGTGGATACGCAGTATTTT. This sequence encodes CASSVTSGRVDTQYF.

As concerns this clone: In the same sample, other DNA sequences code for this CDR3. The chain carries TRBV6-4 and TRBJ2-2; 11 nucleotides line up with TRBD2. This CDR3 contains 15 residues. Germline loops: CDR1 MRHNA, CDR2 SNTAGT. J gave up 5 bases and V 3 bases, and 2 bases lay outside the gene matches. As DNA, the CDR3 is TGTGCCAGCAGTGAGCTAGCGGGAGGTACCGGGGAGCTGTTTTTT. This gives the protein CASSELAGGTGELFF.